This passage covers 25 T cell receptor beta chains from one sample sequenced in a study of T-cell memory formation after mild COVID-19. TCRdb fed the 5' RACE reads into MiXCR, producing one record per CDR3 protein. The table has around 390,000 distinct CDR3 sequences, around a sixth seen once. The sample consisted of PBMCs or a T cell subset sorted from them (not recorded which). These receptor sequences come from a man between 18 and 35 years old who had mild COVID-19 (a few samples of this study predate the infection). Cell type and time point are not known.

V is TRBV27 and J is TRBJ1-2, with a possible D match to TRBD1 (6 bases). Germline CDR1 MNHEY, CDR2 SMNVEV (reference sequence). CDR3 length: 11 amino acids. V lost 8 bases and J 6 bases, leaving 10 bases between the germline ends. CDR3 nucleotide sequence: TGTGCCAGCGGCCACAGGGATGGCTACACCTTC. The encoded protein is CASGHRDGYTF.

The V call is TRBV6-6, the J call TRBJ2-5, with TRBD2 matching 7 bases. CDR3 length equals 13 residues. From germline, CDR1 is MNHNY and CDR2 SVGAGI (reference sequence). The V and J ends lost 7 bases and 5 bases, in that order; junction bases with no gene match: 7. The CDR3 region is CASMRAGGETQYF. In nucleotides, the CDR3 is TGTGCCAGCATGAGGGCCGGGGGGGAGACCCAGTACTTC.

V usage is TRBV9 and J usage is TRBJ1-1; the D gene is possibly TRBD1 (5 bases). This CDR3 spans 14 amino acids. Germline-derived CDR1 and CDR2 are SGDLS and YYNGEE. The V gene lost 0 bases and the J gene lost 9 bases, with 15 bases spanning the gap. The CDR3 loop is CASSVEGGAGQAFF. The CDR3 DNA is TGTGCCAGCAGCGTAGAGGGAGGGGCAGGGCAAGCTTTCTTT.

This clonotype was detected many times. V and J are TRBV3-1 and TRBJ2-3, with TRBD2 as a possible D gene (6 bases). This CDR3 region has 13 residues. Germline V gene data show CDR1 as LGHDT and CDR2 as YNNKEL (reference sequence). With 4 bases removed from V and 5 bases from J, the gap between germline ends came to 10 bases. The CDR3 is CASSLGRIDTQYF. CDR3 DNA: TGTGCCAGCAGCCTGGGGAGGATAGATACGCAGTATTTT.

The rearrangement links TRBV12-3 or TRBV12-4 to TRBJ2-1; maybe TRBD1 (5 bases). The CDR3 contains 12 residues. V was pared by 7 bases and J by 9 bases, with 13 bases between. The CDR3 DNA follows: TGTGCCAGCACCTCAGGGCAGGGTGAGCAGTTCTTC. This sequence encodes CASTSGQGEQFF.

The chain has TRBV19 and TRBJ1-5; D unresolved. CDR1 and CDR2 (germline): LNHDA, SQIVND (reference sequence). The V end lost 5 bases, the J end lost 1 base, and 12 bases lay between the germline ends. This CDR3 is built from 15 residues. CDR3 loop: CASSYRVGSNQPQHF. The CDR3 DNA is TGTGCCAGTAGTTACCGGGTCGGGAGCAATCAGCCCCAGCATTTT.

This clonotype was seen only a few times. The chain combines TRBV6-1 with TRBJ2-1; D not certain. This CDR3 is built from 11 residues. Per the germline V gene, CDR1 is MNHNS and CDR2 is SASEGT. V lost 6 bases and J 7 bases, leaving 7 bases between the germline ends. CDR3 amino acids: CASRAWNEQFF. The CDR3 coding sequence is TGTGCCAGCAGGGCGTGGAATGAGCAGTTCTTC.

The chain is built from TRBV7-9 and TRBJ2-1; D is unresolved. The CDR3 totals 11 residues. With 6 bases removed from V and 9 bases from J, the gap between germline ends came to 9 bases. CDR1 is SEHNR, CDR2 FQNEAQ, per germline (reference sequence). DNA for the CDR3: TGTGCCAGCAGGACAAGATTTGAGCAGTTCTTC. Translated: CASRTRFEQFF.

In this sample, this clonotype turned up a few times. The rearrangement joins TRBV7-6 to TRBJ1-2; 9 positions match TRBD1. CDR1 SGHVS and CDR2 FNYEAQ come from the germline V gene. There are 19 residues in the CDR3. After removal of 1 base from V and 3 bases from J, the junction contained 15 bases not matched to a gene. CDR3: CASSLVAGQGALSHYGYTF. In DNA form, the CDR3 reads TGTGCCAGCAGCTTAGTTGCGGGACAGGGTGCTTTATCCCACTATGGCTACACCTTC. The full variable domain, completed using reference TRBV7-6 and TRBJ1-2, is GAGVSQSPRYKVTKRGQDVALRCDPISGHVSLYWYRQALGQGPEFLTYFNYEAQQDKSGLPNDRFSAERPEGSISTLTIQRTEQRDSAMYRCASSLVAGQGALSHYGYTFGSGTRLTVV.

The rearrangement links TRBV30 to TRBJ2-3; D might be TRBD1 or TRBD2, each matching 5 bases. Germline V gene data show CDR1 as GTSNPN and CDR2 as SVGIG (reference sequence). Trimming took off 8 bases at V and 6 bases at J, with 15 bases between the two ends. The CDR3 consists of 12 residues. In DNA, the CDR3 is TGTGCCGGGACCCTGGGAGCGGATACGCAGTATTTT. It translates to CAGTLGADTQYF. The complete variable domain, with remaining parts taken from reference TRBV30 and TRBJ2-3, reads SQTIHQWPATLVQPVGSPLSLECTVEGTSNPNLYWYRQAAGRGLQLLFYSVGIGQISSEVPQNLSASRPQDRQFILSSKKLLLSDSGFYLCAGTLGADTQYFGPGTRLTVL.

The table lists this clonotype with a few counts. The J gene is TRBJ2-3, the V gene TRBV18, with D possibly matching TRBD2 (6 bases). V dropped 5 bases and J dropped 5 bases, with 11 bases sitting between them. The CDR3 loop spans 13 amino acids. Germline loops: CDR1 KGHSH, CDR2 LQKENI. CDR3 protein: CASSGGEEDTQYF. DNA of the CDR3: TGTGCCAGCTCAGGAGGGGAAGAAGATACGCAGTATTTT.

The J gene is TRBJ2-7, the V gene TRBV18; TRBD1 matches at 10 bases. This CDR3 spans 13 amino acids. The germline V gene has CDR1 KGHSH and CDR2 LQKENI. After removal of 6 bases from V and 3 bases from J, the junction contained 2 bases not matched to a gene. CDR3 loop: CASSRDRGYEQYV. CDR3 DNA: TGTGCCAGCTCCCGGGACAGGGGCTACGAGCAGTACGTC.

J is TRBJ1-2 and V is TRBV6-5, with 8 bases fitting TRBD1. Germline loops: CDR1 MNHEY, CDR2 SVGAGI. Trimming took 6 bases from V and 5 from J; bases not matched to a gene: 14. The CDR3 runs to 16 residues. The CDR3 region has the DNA TGTGCCAGCAGACCCTCACAGGGGGGGGACCCTTATGGCTACACCTTC. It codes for CASRPSQGGDPYGYTF.

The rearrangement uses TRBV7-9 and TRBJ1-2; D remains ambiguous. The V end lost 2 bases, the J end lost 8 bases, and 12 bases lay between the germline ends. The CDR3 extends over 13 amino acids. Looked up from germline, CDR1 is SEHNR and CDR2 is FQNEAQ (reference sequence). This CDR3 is CASSLSFREGYTF. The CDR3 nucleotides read TGTGCCAGCAGCTTAAGCTTCCGGGAGGGCTACACCTTC.

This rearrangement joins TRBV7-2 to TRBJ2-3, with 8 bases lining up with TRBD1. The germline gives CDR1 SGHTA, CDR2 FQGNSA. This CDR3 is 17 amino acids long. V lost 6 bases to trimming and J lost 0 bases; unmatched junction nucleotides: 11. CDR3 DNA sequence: TGTGCCAGCAGTTCTCCTCTGACAGGGGTTAGCACAGATACGCAGTATTTT. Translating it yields CASSSPLTGVSTDTQYF.

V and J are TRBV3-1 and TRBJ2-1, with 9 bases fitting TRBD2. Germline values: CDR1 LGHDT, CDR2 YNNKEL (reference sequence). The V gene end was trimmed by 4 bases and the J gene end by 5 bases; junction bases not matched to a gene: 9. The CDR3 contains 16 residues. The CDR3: CASSRGLAGFDNEQFF. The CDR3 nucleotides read TGTGCCAGCAGCCGAGGTCTAGCGGGGTTCGACAATGAGCAGTTCTTC.

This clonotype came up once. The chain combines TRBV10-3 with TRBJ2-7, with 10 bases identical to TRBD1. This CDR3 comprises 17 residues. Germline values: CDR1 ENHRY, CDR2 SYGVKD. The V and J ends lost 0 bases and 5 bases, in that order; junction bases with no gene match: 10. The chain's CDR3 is CAISESSLGQGNDEQYF. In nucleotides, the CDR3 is TGTGCCATCAGTGAGTCATCCTTGGGACAGGGGAATGACGAGCAGTACTTC.

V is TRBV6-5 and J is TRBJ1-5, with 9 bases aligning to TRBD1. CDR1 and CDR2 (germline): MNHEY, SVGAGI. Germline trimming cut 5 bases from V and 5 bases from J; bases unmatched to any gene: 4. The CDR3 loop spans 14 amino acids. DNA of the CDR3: TGTGCCAGCAGTCTGGACAGGGGTCATCAGCCCCAGCATTTT. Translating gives CASSLDRGHQPQHF.

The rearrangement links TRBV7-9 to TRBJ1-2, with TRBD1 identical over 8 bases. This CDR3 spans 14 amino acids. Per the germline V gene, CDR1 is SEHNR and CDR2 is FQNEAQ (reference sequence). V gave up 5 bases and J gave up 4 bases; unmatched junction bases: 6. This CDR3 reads CASSPTTGAYGYTF. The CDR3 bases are TGTGCCAGCAGCCCCACGACAGGGGCCTATGGCTACACCTTC. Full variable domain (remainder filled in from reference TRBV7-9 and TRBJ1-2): DTGVSQNPRHKITKRGQNVTFRCDPISEHNRLYWYRQTLGQGPEFLTYFQNEAQLEKSRLLSDRFSAERPKGSFSTLEIQRTEQGDSAMYLCASSPTTGAYGYTFGSGTRLTVV.

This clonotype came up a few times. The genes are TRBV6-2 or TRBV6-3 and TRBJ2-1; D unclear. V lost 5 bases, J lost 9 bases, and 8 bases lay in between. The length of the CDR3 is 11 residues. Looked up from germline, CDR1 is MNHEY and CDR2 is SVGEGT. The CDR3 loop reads CASSRYGEQFF. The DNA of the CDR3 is TGTGCCAGCAGTCGCTACGGTGAGCAGTTCTTC.

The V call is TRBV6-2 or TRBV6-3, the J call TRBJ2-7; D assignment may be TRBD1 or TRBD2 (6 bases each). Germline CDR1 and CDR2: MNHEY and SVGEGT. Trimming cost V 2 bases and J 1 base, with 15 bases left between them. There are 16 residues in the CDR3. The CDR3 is CASSYNVGGLSYEQYF. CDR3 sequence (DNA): TGTGCCAGCAGTTACAACGTCGGGGGCCTTTCCTACGAGCAGTACTTC.

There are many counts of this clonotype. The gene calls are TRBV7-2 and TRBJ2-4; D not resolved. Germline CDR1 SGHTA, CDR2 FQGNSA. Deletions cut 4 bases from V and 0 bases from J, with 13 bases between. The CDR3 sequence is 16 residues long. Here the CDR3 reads CASSSTPQIAKNIQYF. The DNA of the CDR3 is TGTGCCAGCAGCTCGACACCTCAAATAGCCAAAAACATTCAGTACTTC.

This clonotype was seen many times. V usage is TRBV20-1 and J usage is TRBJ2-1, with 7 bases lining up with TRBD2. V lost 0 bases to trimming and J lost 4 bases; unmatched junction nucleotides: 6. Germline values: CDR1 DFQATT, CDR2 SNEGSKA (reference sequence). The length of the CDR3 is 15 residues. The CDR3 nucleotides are TGCAGTGCTAGAGATTCTAGCGGAGCATACAATGAGCAGTTCTTC. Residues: CSARDSSGAYNEQFF.

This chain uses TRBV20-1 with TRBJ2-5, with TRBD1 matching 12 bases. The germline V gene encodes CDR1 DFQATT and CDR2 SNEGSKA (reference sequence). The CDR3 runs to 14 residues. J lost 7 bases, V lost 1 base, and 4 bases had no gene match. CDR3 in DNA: TGCAGTGCTAGAGTGGGGACAGGGGGCTGGACCCAGTACTTC. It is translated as CSARVGTGGWTQYF.

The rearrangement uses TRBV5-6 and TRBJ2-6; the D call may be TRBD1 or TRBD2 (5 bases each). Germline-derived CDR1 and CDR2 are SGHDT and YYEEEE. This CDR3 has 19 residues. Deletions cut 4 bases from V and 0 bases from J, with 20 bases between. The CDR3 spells CASSRLVGTTISGANVLTF. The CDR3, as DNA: TGTGCCAGCAGCCGCCTCGTAGGGACGACGATCTCTGGGGCCAACGTCCTGACTTTC. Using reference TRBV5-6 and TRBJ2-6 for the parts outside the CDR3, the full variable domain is DAGVTQSPTHLIKTRGQQVTLRCSPKSGHDTVSWYQQALGQGPQFIFQYYEEEERQRGNFPDRFSGHQFPNYSSELNVNALLLGDSALYLCASSRLVGTTISGANVLTFGAGSRLTVL.